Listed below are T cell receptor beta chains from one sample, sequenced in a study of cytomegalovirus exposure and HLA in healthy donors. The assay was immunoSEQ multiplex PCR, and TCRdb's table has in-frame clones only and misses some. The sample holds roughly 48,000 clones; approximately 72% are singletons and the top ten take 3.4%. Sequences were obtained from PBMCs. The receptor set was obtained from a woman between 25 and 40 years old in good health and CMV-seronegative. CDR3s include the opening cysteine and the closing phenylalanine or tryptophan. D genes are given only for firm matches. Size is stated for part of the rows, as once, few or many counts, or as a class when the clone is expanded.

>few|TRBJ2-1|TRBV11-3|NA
TGTGCCAGCAGCTTAGATCCGGGTTCCCGTCCGTTCTTC
CASSLDPGSRPFF
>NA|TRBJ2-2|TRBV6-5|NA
TGTGCCAGCAGTTACTCCCAACTAGATACCGGGGAGCTGTTTTTT
CASSYSQLDTGELFF
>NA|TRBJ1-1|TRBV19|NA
TGTGCCAGTAGTGATCAAGGGGACACTGAAGCTTTCTTT
CASSDQGDTEAFF
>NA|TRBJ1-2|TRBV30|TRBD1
TGTGCCTGGAGGAGGGGGCACAGGCCTTCTAACTATGGCTACACCTTC
CAWRRGHRPSNYGYTF
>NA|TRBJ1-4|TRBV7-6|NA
TGTGCCAGCAGCCCCCAACAGTTAAGAAATGAAAAACTGTTTTTT
CASSPQQLRNEKLFF
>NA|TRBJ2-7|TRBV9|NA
TGTGCCAGCGGAGAACCTTACGAGCAGTACTTC
CASGEPYEQYF
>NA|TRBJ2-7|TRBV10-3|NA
TGTGCCATCAGTGAGCTAAATCGTGGCGAGCAGTACTTC
CAISELNRGEQYF
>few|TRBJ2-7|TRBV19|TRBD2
TGTGCCAGTAGTACCCCGGGACTAGCCTACGAGCAGTACTTC
CASSTPGLAYEQYF
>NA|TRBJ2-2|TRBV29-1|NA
TGCAGCGTTCTTGACCTCCCGGGACTGACAATGCCCGGGGAGCTGTTTTTT
CSVLDLPGLTMPGELFF
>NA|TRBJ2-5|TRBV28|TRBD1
TGTGCCAGCAGTTTAAGATCGACAGGGGGCCAAGAGACCCAGTACTTC
CASSLRSTGGQETQYF
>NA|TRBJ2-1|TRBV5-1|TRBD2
TGCGCCAGCAGCTTGGCAATGACTAGCGGGAGTGAGCAGTTCTTC
CASSLAMTSGSEQFF
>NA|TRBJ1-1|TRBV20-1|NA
TGCAGTGCCGGGACAGAAGCTTTCTTT
CSAGTEAFF
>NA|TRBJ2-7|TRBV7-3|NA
TGTGCCAGCAGCCTCGCGGGACTCGGGCCGCAGTACTTC
CASSLAGLGPQYF
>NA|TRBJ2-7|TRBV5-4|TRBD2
TGTGCCAGCAGCTTGTTGGCGGGGGGGCCATCCGAGCAGTACTTC
CASSLLAGGPSEQYF
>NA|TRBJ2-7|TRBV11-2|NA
TGTGCCAGCAGCTTAGGCGACTCGGCCCTCTCCTACGAGCAGTACTTC
CASSLGDSALSYEQYF
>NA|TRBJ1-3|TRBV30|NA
TGTGCCTGGAGTGTCACAGGGAGTTCTGGAAACACCATATATTTT
CAWSVTGSSGNTIYF
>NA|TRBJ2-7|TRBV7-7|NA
TGTGCCAGCAGCTTAGGGGACTCGAGCTCCTACGAGCAGTACTTC
CASSLGDSSSYEQYF
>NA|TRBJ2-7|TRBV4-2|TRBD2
TGTGCCAGCAGCCAAGATGGACTAGCGGGAACCGAGCAGTACTTC
CASSQDGLAGTEQYF
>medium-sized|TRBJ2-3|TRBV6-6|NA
TGTGCCAGCAGTCGAACGGGGGATACGCAGTATTTT
CASSRTGDTQYF
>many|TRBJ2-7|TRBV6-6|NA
TGTGCCAGCAGTTCCTTGTTCTTCGGGAGTCGGGACGAGCAGTACTTC
CASSSLFFGSRDEQYF
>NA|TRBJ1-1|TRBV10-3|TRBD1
TGTGCCATCAGTACAGGGGGAATGGGGACTGAAGCTTTCTTT
CAISTGGMGTEAFF
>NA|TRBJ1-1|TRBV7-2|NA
TGTGCCAGCAGCTTGGTCGCGGAGGCTGAAGCTTTCTTT
CASSLVAEAEAFF
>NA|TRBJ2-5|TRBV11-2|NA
TGTGCCACCCAGGGGAGGGGATACCAAGAGACCCAGTACTTC
CATQGRGYQETQYF
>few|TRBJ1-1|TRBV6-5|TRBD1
TGTGCCAGCAGCCTAGGGACAGGGGAAGCTTTCTTT
CASSLGTGEAFF
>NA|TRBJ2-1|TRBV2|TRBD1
TGTGCCAGCAAGAGTCAGGGGGCTCCATACAATGAGCAGTTCTTC
CASKSQGAPYNEQFF
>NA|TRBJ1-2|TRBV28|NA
TGTGCCAGCAGTTCAGTCCCCTTGGCCCTCTACACCTTC
CASSSVPLALYTF
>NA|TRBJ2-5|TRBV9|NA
TGTGCCAGCAGCGTAGGGCAAAGGGACGGGGGACTAGAGACCCAGTACTTC
CASSVGQRDGGLETQYF
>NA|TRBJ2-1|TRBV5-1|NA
TGCGCCAGCAGCTTGGCTCCGATAGATGCCCATGAGCAGTTCTTC
CASSLAPIDAHEQFF
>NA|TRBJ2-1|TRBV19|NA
TGTGCCAGTAGAAGGAGGGATGAGCAGTTCTTC
CASRRRDEQFF
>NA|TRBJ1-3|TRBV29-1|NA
TGCAGCGTTGCACAGGGAAACACCATATATTTT
CSVAQGNTIYF
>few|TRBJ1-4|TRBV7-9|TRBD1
TGTGCCAGCAGCTTAGCGCAGGGGGCTAATGAAAAACTGTTTTTT
CASSLAQGANEKLFF
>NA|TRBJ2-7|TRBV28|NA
TGTGCCAGCAGTCCCCCGGGAACCTACGAGCAGTACTTC
CASSPPGTYEQYF
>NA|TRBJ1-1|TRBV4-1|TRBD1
TGCGCCAGCAGCCAAGATTCGACAGGGGACACTGAAGCTTTCTTT
CASSQDSTGDTEAFF
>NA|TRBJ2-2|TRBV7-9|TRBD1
TGTGCCAGCAGCTTTGGACAGGGGGCTGCCGGGGAGCTGTTTTTT
CASSFGQGAAGELFF
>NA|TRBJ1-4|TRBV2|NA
TGTGCCAGCAGTTGGGAGTTGGAACTGTTTTTT
CASSWELELFF
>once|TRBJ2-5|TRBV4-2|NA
TGTGCCAGCAGCCTCGCTGGGGGGGCAGTTCAAGAGACCCAGTACTTC
CASSLAGGAVQETQYF
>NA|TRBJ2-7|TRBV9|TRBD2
TGTGCCAGCAGCGTAAGCGGGACTAGCATATACGAGCAGTACTTC
CASSVSGTSIYEQYF
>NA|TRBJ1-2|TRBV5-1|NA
TGCGCCAGCGCGGAGGGTGTGGGGGGAGGCTACACCTTC
CASAEGVGGGYTF
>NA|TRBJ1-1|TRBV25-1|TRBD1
TGTGCCAGCAGTGGGGCAGGGGGCGAGGGCACTGAAGCTTTCTTT
CASSGAGGEGTEAFF
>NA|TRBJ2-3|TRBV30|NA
TGTGCCTGGAGTAGGGGGTTGAGCACAGATACGCAGTATTTT
CAWSRGLSTDTQYF
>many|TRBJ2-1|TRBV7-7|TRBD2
TGTGCCAGCTCAGTGGCTAGCGGAGATGAGCAGTTCTTC
CASSVASGDEQFF
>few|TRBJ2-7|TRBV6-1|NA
TGTGCCAGCAGGTTGGCAGGTTTCGACGAGCAGTACTTC
CASRLAGFDEQYF
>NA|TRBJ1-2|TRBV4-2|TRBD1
TGTGCCAGCAGCCAGGGACAGGGCCAACAAGGCGGCTACACCTTC
CASSQGQGQQGGYTF
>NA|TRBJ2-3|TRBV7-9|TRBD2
TGTGCCAGCAGCCGGACTAGCGGGACGGGAGGCGATACGCAGTATTTT
CASSRTSGTGGDTQYF
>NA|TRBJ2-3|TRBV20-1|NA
TGCAGTGCTCTCTCAGATACGCAGTATTTT
CSALSDTQYF
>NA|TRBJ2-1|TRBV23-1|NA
TGCGCCAGCAGTCAAAAAGCGAACGGGTCCTACAATGAGCAGTTCTTC
CASSQKANGSYNEQFF
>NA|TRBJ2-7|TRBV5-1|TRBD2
TGCGCCAGCAGCTTGGAGCTAGCGGGGTCCTACGAGCAGTACTTC
CASSLELAGSYEQYF
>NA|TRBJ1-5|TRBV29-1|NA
TGCAGCGTTGTCGGGTTTCGGAATCAGCCCCAGCATTTT
CSVVGFRNQPQHF
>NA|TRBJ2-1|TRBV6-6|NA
TGTGCCAGCAGACACCAGGAGGGGAATGAGCAGTTCTTC
CASRHQEGNEQFF
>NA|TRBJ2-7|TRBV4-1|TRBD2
TGCGCCAGCAGCCAAGAAGCGGCGGCTAGCGGGGGCTACGAGCAGTACTTC
CASSQEAAASGGYEQYF
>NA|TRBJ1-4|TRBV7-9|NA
TGTGCCAGCAGCCCTACCGGGGTCAGTGAAAAACTGTTTTTT
CASSPTGVSEKLFF
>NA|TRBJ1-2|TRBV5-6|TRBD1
TGTGCCAGCAGTTCCGGGACAGGGGGAACGAGGTATGGCTACACCTTC
CASSSGTGGTRYGYTF
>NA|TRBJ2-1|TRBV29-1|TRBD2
TGCAGCGTTGAAACTAGCGGATACAATGAGCAGTTCTTC
CSVETSGYNEQFF
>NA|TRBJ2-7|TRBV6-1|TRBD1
TGTGCCAGCAGTGAAAAGGGACAGGGATTGGGGGAGCAGTACTTC
CASSEKGQGLGEQYF
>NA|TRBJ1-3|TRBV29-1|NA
TGCAGCGCAGAAACAGGGTGGGGAAACACCATATATTTT
CSAETGWGNTIYF
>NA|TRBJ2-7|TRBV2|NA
TGTGCCAGCAGTTCACCTATACAGGTGAGCTCCTACGAGCAGTACTTC
CASSSPIQVSSYEQYF
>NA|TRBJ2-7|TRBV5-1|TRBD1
TGCGCCAGCAGCCTGGGACAGCAATACGAGCAGTACTTC
CASSLGQQYEQYF